This T cell receptor (beta chain) was obtained from a study of OX40 agonist ivuxolimab in advanced cancers. Study-wide context: The study treated patients with ivuxolimab, an agonistic anti-OX40 (CD134) antibody.

A note on this clone: Antigen specificity is unknown.

Overall study findings and caveats: Mean expanded clone counts were higher in CD8+ than CD4+ T cells.

V lost 5 bases to trimming and J lost 4 bases; unmatched junction nucleotides: 11. The CDR3 extends over 17 amino acids. Germline V lookup: CDR1 SGHTA, CDR2 FQGTGA. TCRdb's table, derived via immunoSEQ multiplex PCR, lists solely in-frame clones and lacks some. Here the sample spans under 65,000 clones, approximately 90% being singletons. Here the sequenced sample was CD4+ or CD8+ T cells sorted from blood, taken in a trial of the OX40 agonist ivuxolimab. This sequence originates from an adult with an advanced solid tumor such as melanoma, head and neck, liver or kidney cancer. V gene TRBV7-3 combines with J gene TRBJ2-2; 9 bases map to TRBD1. The CDR3 DNA reads as TGTGCCAGCAGCCCTAACGCGGCGGGACAGGGCACCGGGGAGCTGTTTTTT. Protein product: CASSPNAAGQGTGELFF.